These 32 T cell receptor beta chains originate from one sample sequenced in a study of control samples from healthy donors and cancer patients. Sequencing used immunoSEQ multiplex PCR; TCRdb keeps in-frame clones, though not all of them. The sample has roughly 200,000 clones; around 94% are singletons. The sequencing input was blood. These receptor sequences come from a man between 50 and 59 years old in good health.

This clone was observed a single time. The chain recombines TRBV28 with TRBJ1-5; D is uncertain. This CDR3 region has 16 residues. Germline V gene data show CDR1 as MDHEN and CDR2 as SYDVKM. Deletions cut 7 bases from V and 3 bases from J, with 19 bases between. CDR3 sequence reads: CASTSRRLFSNQPQHF. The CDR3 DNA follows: TGTGCCAGCACCTCCCGCCGGCTTTTTTCCAATCAGCCCCAGCATTTT.

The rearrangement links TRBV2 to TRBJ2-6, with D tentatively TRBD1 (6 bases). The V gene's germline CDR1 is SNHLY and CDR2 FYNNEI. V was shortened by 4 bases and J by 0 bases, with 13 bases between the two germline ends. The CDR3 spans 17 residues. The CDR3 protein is CASSGQGTLSGANVLTF. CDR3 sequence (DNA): TGTGCCAGCAGTGGGCAGGGGACCCTCTCTGGGGCCAACGTCCTGACTTTC.

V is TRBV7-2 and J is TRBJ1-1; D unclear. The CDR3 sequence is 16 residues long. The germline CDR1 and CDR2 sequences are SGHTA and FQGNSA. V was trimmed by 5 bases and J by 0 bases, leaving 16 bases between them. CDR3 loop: CASSPSSGQLNTEAFF. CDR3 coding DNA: TGTGCCAGCAGCCCCTCCAGCGGGCAGTTGAACACTGAAGCTTTCTTT.

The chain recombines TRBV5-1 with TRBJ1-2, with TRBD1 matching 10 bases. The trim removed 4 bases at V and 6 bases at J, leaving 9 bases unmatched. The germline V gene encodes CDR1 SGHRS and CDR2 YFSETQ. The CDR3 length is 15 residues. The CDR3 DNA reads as TGCGCCAGCAGCCCGGAGGGACAGGGGTACGATGGCTACACCTTC. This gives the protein CASSPEGQGYDGYTF.

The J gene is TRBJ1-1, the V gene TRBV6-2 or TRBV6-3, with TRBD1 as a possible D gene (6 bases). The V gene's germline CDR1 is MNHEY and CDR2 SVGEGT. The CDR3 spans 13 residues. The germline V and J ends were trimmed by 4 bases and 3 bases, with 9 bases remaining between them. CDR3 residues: CASSFEGDTEAFF. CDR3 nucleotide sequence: TGTGCCAGCAGTTTCGAGGGGGACACTGAAGCTTTCTTT.

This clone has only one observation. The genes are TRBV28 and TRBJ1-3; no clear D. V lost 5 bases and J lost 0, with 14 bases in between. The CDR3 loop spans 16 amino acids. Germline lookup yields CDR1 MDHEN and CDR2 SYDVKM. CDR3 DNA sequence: TGTGCCAGCAGTCCCCTTACCGAGAGCTCTGGAAACACCATATATTTT. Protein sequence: CASSPLTESSGNTIYF.

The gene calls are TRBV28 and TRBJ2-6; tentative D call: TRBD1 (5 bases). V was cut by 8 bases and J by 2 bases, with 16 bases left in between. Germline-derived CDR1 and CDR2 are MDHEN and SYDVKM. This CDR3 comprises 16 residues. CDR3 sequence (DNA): TGTGCCAGCCGTCGGCCAGGGTCTCCTGGGGCCAACGTCCTGACTTTC. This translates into CASRRPGSPGANVLTF.

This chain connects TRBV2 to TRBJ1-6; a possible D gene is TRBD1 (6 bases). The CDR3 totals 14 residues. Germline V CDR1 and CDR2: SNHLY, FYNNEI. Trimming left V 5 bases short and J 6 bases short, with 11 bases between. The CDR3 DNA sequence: TGTGCCAGCAGTTCACAGGGAAGTAATTCACCCCTCCACTTT. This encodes CASSSQGSNSPLHF. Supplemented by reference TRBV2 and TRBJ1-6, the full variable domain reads EPEVTQTPSHQVTQMGQEVILRCVPISNHLYFYWYRQILGQKVEFLVSFYNNEISEKSEIFDDQFSVERPDGSNFTLKIRSTKLEDSAMYFCASSSQGSNSPLHFGNGTRLTVT.

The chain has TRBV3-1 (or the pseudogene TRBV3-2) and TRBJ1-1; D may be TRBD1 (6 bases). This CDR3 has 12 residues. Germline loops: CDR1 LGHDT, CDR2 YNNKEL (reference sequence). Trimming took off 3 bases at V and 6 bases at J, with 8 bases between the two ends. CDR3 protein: CASSQGGPEAFF. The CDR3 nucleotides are TGTGCCAGCAGCCAGGGGGGCCCTGAAGCTTTCTTT.

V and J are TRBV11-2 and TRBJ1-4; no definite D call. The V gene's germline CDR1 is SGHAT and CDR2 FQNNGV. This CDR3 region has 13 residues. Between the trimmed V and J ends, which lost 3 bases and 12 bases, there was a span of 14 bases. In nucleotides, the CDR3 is TGTGCCAGCAGCTTCGGCGGACTAAGGGAACTGTTTTTT. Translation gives CASSFGGLRELFF.

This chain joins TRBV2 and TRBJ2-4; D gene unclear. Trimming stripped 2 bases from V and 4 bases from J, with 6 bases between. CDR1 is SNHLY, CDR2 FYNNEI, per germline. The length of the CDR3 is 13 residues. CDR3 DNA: TGTGCCAGCAGTGAAAGGCGGAAAAACATTCAGTACTTC. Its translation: CASSERRKNIQYF.

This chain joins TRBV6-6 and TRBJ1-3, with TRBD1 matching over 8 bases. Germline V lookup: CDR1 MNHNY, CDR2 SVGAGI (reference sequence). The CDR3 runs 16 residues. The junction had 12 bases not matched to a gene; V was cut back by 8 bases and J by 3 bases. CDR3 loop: CASSRAGGADGNTIYF. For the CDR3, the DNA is TGTGCCAGCTCACGGGCAGGGGGCGCGGATGGAAACACCATATATTTT.

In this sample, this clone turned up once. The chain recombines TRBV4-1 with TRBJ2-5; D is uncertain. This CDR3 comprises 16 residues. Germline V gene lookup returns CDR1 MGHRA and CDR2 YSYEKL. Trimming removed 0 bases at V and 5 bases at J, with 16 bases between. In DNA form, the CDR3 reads TGCGCCAGCAGCCAAGAACAGAAAGCGAGGCGGGAGACCCAGTACTTC. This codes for CASSQEQKARRETQYF.

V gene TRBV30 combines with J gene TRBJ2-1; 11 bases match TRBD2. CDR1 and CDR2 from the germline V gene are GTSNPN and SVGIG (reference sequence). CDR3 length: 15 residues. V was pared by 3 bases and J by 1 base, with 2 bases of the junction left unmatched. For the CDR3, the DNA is TGTGCCTGGAGCCGACTAGCGGGGTCCTACAATGAGCAGTTCTTC. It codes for CAWSRLAGSYNEQFF.

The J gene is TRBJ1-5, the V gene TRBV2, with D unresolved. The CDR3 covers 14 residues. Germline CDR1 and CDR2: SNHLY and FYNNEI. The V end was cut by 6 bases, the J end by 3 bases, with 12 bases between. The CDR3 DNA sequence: TGTGCCAGCAGGCAAGTTGCGGACAATCAGCCCCAGCATTTT. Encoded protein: CASRQVADNQPQHF.

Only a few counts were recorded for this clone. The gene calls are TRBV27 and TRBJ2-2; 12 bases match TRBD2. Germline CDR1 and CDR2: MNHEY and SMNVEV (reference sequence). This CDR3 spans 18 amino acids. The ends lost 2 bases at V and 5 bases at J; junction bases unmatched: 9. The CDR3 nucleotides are TGTGCCAGCAGTTTACGGGCTAGCGGGGGGGCCTCAACCGGGGAGCTGTTTTTT. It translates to CASSLRASGGASTGELFF.

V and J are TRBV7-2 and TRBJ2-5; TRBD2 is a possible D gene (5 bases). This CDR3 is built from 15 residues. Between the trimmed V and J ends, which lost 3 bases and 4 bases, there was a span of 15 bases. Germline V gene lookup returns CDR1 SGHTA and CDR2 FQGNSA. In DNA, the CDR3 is TGTGCCAGCAGCTTCCTGAGGGCAAAGGGAGAGACCCAGTACTTC. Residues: CASSFLRAKGETQYF.

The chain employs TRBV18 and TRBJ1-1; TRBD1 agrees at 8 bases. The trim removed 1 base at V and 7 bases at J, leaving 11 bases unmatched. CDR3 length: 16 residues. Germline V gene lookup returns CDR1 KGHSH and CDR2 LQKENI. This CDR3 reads CASSPRTTGGELEAFF. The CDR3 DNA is TGTGCCAGCTCACCACGGACAACAGGGGGGGAGCTTGAAGCTTTCTTT.

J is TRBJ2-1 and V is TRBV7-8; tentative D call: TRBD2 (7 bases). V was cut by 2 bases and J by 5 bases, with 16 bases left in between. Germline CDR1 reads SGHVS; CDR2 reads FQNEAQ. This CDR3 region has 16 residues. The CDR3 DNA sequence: TGTGCCAGCAGCTTATTGGGGGGGCGACTAGACAATGAGCAGTTCTTC. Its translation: CASSLLGGRLDNEQFF.

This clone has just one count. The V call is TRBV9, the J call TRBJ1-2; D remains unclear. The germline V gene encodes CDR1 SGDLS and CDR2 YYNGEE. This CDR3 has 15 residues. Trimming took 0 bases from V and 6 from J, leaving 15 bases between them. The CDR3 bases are TGTGCCAGCAGCGTAGGAGGTCTGGACCCAAATGGCTACACCTTC. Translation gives CASSVGGLDPNGYTF.

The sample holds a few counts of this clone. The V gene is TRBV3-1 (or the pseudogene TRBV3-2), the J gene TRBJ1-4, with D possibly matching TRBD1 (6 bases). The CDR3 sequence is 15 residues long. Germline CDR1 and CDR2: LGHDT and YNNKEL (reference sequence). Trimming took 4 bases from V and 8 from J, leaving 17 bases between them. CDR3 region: CASSPEGGGKEKLFF. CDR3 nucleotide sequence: TGTGCCAGCAGCCCGGAGGGGGGGGGCAAGGAAAAACTGTTTTTT.

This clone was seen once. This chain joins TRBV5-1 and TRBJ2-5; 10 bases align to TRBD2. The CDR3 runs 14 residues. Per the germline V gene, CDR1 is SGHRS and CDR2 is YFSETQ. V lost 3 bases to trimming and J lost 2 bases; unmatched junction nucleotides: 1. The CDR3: CASSSTSGQETQYF. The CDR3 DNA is TGCGCCAGCAGCTCGACTAGCGGGCAAGAGACCCAGTACTTC.

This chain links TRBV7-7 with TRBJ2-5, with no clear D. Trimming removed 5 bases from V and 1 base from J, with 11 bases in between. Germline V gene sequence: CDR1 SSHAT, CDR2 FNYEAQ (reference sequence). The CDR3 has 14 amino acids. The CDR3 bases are TGTGCCAGCAGCGCTGGATCCTTCCAAGAGACCCAGTACTTC. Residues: CASSAGSFQETQYF.

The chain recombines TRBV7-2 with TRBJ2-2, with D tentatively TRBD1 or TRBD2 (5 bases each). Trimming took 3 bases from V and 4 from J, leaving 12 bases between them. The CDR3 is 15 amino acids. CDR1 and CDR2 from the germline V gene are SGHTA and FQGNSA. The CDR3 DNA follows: TGTGCCAGCAGCTTCGGGGACGCCGCCACCGGGGAGCTGTTTTTT. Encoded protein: CASSFGDAATGELFF.

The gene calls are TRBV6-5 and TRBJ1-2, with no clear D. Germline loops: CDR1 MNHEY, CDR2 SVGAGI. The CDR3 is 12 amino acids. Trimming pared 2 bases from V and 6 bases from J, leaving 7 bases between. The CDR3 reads CASSYRGNGYTF. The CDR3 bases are TGTGCCAGCAGTTACAGAGGGAATGGCTACACCTTC.

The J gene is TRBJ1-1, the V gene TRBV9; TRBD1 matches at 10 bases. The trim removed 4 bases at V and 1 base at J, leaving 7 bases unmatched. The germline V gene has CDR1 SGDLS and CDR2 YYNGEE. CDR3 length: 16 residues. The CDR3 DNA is TGTGCCAGCAGCATCGGGACAGGGGCGGGGAACACTGAAGCTTTCTTT. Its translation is CASSIGTGAGNTEAFF.

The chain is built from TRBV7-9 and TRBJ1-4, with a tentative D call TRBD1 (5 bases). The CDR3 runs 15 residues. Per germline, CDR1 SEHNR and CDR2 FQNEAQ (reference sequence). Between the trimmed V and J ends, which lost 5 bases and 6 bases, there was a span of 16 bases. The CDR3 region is CASSLNTGGDEKLFF. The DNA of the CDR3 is TGTGCCAGCAGCCTCAATACCGGGGGGGATGAAAAACTGTTTTTT. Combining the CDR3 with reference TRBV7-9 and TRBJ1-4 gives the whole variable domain DTGVSQNPRHKITKRGQNVTFRCDPISEHNRLYWYRQTLGQGPEFLTYFQNEAQLEKSRLLSDRFSAERPKGSFSTLEIQRTEQGDSAMYLCASSLNTGGDEKLFFGSGTQLSVL.

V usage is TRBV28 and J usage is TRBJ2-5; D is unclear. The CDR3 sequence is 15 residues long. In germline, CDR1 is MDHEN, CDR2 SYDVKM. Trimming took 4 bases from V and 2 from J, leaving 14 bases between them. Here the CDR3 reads CASSSLLPSQETQYF. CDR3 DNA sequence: TGTGCCAGCAGTTCCCTTCTCCCAAGTCAAGAGACCCAGTACTTC.

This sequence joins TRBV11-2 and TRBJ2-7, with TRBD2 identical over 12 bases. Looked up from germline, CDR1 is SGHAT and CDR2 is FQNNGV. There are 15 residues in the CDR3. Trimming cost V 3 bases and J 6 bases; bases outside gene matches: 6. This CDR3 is CASSFRLAGAGEQYF. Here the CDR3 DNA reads TGTGCCAGCAGCTTTCGACTAGCGGGGGCGGGCGAGCAGTACTTC.

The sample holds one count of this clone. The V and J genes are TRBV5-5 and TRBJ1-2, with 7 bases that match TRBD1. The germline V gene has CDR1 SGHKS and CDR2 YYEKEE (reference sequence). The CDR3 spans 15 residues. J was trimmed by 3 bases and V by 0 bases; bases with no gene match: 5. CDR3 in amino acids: CASSLVGGTDYGYTF. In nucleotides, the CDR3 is TGTGCCAGCAGCTTGGTAGGGGGGACAGACTATGGCTACACCTTC.

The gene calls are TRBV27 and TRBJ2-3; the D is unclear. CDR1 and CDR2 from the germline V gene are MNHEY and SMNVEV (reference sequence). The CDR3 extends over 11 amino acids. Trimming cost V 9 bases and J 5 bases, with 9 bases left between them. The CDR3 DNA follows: TGTGCCAGGTCTAACCAAGATACGCAGTATTTT. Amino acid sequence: CARSNQDTQYF.

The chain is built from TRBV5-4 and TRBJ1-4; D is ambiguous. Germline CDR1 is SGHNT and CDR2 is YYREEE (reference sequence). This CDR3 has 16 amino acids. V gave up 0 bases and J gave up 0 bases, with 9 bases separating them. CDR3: CASSLGPISTNEKLFF. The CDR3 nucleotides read TGTGCCAGCAGCTTGGGGCCGATTTCAACTAATGAAAAACTGTTTTTT.